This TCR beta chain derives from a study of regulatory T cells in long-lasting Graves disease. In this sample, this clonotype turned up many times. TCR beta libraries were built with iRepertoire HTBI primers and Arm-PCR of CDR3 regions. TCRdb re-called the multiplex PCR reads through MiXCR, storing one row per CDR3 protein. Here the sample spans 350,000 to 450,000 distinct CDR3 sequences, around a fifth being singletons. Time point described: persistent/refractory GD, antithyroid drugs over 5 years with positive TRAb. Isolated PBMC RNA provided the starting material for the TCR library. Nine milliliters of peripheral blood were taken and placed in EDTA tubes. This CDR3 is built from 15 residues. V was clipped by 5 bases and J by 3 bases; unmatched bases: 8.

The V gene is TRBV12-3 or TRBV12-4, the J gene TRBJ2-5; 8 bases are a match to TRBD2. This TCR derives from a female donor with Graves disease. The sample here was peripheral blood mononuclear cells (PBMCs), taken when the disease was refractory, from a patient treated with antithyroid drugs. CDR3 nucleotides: TGTGCCAGCAGTCCGCGAGGTAGCGGGAAAGAGACCCAGTACTTC. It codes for CASSPRGSGKETQYF.